Presented here are 32 T cell receptor beta chains from one specimen sequenced in a study of cytomegalovirus exposure and HLA in healthy donors. It was with 60 Vbeta and 13 Jbeta primers that the PCR ran. Repertoires were generated with immunoSEQ multiplex PCR, while TCRdb's copy carries only in-frame clones and drops some. Among 80,000 to 100,000 clones listed, over 75% were seen once. Sequencing used PBMCs. The receptors originated from a man aged 35-49 years in good health and CMV-seronegative.

The gene calls are TRBV28 and TRBJ1-1; weak D call: TRBD1 (5 bases). V was pared by 4 bases and J by 5 bases, with 20 bases between. The CDR3 has 16 amino acids. CDR1 and CDR2 from the germline V gene are MDHEN and SYDVKM. The CDR3 spells CASSSPPSGIGTEAFF. The CDR3 region has the DNA TGTGCCAGCAGTTCGCCGCCCTCAGGGATAGGTACTGAAGCTTTCTTT.

The J gene is TRBJ2-1, the V gene TRBV7-2; TRBD2 aligns across 11 bases. V was clipped by 4 bases and J by 2 bases; unmatched bases: 4. Per germline, CDR1 SGHTA and CDR2 FQGNSA. The CDR3 is made up of 16 amino acids. The CDR3 coding sequence is TGTGCCAGCAGCTCTTTTAGCGGGGGGGCCTACAATGAGCAGTTCTTC. It specifies CASSSFSGGAYNEQFF.

The rearrangement links TRBV19 to TRBJ2-7; TRBD1 matches at 7 bases. This CDR3 contains 14 residues. Germline CDR1 reads LNHDA; CDR2 reads SQIVND (reference sequence). Trimming cost V 5 bases and J 0 bases; bases outside gene matches: 4. The CDR3: CASSRDSSSYEQYF. The CDR3 DNA is TGTGCCAGTAGTCGGGACAGCAGCTCCTACGAGCAGTACTTC. Together with reference TRBV19 and TRBJ2-7, the CDR3 gives the full variable domain: DGGITQSPKYLFRKEGQNVTLSCEQNLNHDAMYWYRQDPGQGLRLIYYSQIVNDFQKGDIAEGYSVSREKKESFPLTVTSAQKNPTAFYLCASSRDSSSYEQYFGPGTRLTVT.

CDR3 sequence: CSVDFFGGNTIYF. In nucleotides, the CDR3 is TGCAGCGTTGATTTTTTCGGGGGAAACACCATATATTTT. The chain carries TRBV29-1 and TRBJ1-3; D unclear. Trimming removed 3 bases from V and 4 bases from J, with 10 bases in between. This CDR3 is built from 13 residues. Looked up from germline, CDR1 is SQVTM and CDR2 is ANQGSEA.

J is TRBJ2-4 and V is TRBV6-1, with D possibly being TRBD1 (5 bases). Germline CDR1 reads MNHNS; CDR2 reads SASEGT. The CDR3 length is 12 residues. The ends were cut back, 6 bases at V and 7 bases at J, with 10 bases in the middle. The DNA for the CDR3 is TGTGCCAGCAGAGTAGGGGTTAACATTCAGTACTTC. Translated: CASRVGVNIQYF.

The rearrangement joins TRBV14 to TRBJ2-2; maybe TRBD1 (6 bases). From germline, CDR1 is SGHDN and CDR2 FVKESK. V lost 4 bases and J lost 6, with 15 bases in between. This CDR3 is 15 amino acids long. CDR3 region: CASSPTHSGAGELFF. The CDR3 bases are TGTGCCAGCAGCCCCACTCATTCAGGGGCCGGGGAGCTGTTTTTT.

The chain combines TRBV9 with TRBJ2-1; 7 bases agree with TRBD2. The length of the CDR3 is 12 residues. Germline trimming cut 5 bases from V and 9 bases from J; bases unmatched to any gene: 5. Germline CDR1 and CDR2: SGDLS and YYNGEE. Here the CDR3 DNA reads TGTGCCAGCAGAGGGCGGGAGAGTGAGCAGTTCTTC. This encodes CASRGRESEQFF.

The chain couples TRBV5-4 to TRBJ1-2; tentatively, D is TRBD1 (6 bases). This CDR3 has 14 amino acids. Germline V gene data show CDR1 as SGHNT and CDR2 as YYREEE (reference sequence). V lost 0 bases and J lost 0, with 6 bases in between. The CDR3 region has the DNA TGTGCCAGCAGCTTGGACAGGGCTAACTATGGCTACACCTTC. As protein: CASSLDRANYGYTF.

The sample holds one count of this clone. V gene TRBV19 combines with J gene TRBJ2-1; TRBD2 matches at 13 bases. Per the germline V gene, CDR1 is LNHDA and CDR2 is SQIVND (reference sequence). This CDR3 is built from 14 residues. The V segment lost 3 bases and the J segment 13 bases; nucleotides outside the gene matches: 6. The CDR3, as DNA: TGTGCCAGTAGTATTACCGGACTAGCGGGGGTCCAGTTCTTC. Protein: CASSITGLAGVQFF.

V usage is TRBV10-1 and J usage is TRBJ2-1; 11 nucleotides line up with TRBD2. V lost 5 bases and J lost 4; bases outside the gene matches: 10. CDR3 length: 17 amino acids. CDR1 is WNHNN, CDR2 SYGVQD, per germline (reference sequence). Here the CDR3 DNA reads TGCGCCAGCAGTATGGCTAGCGGGGGGTCTGGGTACAATGAGCAGTTCTTC. This codes for CASSMASGGSGYNEQFF.

This clone appeared a single time. The rearrangement uses TRBV2 and TRBJ1-5; a weak D match, TRBD1 (6 bases). This CDR3 spans 15 amino acids. The V end lost 4 bases, the J end lost 4 bases, and 14 bases lay between the germline ends. Germline CDR1 reads SNHLY; CDR2 reads FYNNEI. CDR3 in DNA: TGTGCCAGCAGTGTGTTACAGGGCAATAATCAGCCCCAGCATTTT. This translates into CASSVLQGNNQPQHF. The variable domain in full, with the rest retrieved from reference TRBV2 and TRBJ1-5, is EPEVTQTPSHQVTQMGQEVILRCVPISNHLYFYWYRQILGQKVEFLVSFYNNEISEKSEIFDDQFSVERPDGSNFTLKIRSTKLEDSAMYFCASSVLQGNNQPQHFGDGTRLSIL.

J is TRBJ2-5 and V is TRBV19; no definite D call. Trimming cost V 3 bases and J 5 bases, with 13 bases left between them. The CDR3 runs 14 residues. Looked up from germline, CDR1 is LNHDA and CDR2 is SQIVND (reference sequence). The CDR3 spells CASSIGSPRETQYF. The CDR3 region has the DNA TGTGCCAGTAGTATCGGAAGTCCGCGGGAGACCCAGTACTTC. The variable domain in full, with the rest retrieved from reference TRBV19 and TRBJ2-5, is DGGITQSPKYLFRKEGQNVTLSCEQNLNHDAMYWYRQDPGQGLRLIYYSQIVNDFQKGDIAEGYSVSREKKESFPLTVTSAQKNPTAFYLCASSIGSPRETQYFGPGTRLLVL.

This clone was counted a few times. The V and J genes are TRBV5-1 and TRBJ2-5; 7 bases are shared with TRBD1. The J call may be faulty, since TRBJ2-7 better matches the DNA end. The CDR3 is 14 residues long. Germline V gene lookup returns CDR1 SGHRS and CDR2 YFSETQ. The CDR3 spells CASSLAGTAYEQYF. CDR3 bases: TGCGCCAGCAGCTTGGCCGGGACAGCCTACGAGCAGTACTTC.

A single count supports this clone. The V and J genes are TRBV28 and TRBJ1-4, with D perhaps TRBD1 (5 bases). Germline V gene data show CDR1 as MDHEN and CDR2 as SYDVKM. This CDR3 spans 15 amino acids. V was clipped by 3 bases and J by 6 bases, with 14 bases between them. In DNA, the CDR3 is TGTGCCAGCAGTTTGGGGGGGACGATGGATGAAAAACTGTTTTTT. Protein: CASSLGGTMDEKLFF.

V is TRBV6-5 and J is TRBJ1-5, with 9 bases lining up with TRBD1. The germline V gene encodes CDR1 MNHEY and CDR2 SVGAGI. V dropped 5 bases and J dropped 2; count of bases not matched to a gene: 1. The CDR3 runs 14 residues. The CDR3 bases are TGTGCCAGCAGTCGACAGGGGGGCAATCAGCCCCAGCATTTT. Amino acid sequence: CASSRQGGNQPQHF.

This clone was seen more than once but under ten times. This chain connects TRBV6-1 to TRBJ1-6, with 12 bases that match TRBD1. The CDR3 contains 16 residues. The V gene end was trimmed by 1 base and the J gene end by 10 bases; junction bases not matched to a gene: 5. Germline V lookup: CDR1 MNHNS, CDR2 SASEGT. CDR3 region: CASSEEGGTGGSPLHF. CDR3 coding DNA: TGTGCCAGCAGTGAAGAAGGGGGGACAGGGGGCTCACCCCTCCACTTT.

This clone has just one count. The V gene is TRBV27, the J gene TRBJ2-6; TRBD1 is a possible D gene (6 bases). Between the trimmed V and J ends, which lost 2 bases and 0 bases, there was a span of 11 bases. The germline V gene encodes CDR1 MNHEY and CDR2 SMNVEV (reference sequence). The length of the CDR3 is 17 residues. The CDR3 sequence: CASSLGQLPSGANVLTF. CDR3 DNA: TGTGCCAGCAGTTTAGGACAGCTCCCCTCTGGGGCCAACGTCCTGACTTTC.

V and J are TRBV23-1 and TRBJ2-2; TRBD1 matches at 12 bases. Being an ORF, TRBV23-1 has a function that is uncertain. The CDR3 has 18 amino acids. The V gene end was trimmed by 6 bases and the J gene end by 4 bases; junction bases not matched to a gene: 12. Here the CDR3 DNA reads TGCGCCAGCAGCGATTCCGGGACAGGGGGCCGGAGCACCGGGGAGCTGTTTTTT. This sequence encodes CASSDSGTGGRSTGELFF.

This clone came up a few times. J is TRBJ2-3 and V is TRBV30; 9 bases are a match to TRBD2. Germline CDR1 and CDR2: GTSNPN and SVGIG (reference sequence). This CDR3 contains 13 residues. With 2 bases clipped from V and 6 bases from J, the junction kept 3 bases outside the gene matches. In nucleotides, the CDR3 is TGTGCCTGGAGTCTAGCGGGGCCGGATACGCAGTATTTT. This sequence encodes CAWSLAGPDTQYF.

The chain combines TRBV2 with TRBJ2-5; 10 bases align to TRBD1. The DNA end is more similar to TRBJ2-7, so the J call may be wrong. The germline V gene encodes CDR1 SNHLY and CDR2 FYNNEI. The CDR3 consists of 13 residues. The CDR3 DNA reads TGTGCCAGCAGCCGAGGGACAGGGGACGAGCAGTACTTC. Its protein product is CASSRGTGDEQYF.

A single count supports this clone. V gene TRBV7-8 combines with J gene TRBJ1-3; tentative D call: TRBD1 (5 bases). Trimming shortened V by 6 bases and J by 0 bases, and 9 bases separated the two germline ends. The CDR3 spans 14 residues. Germline-derived CDR1 and CDR2 are SGHVS and FQNEAQ. The CDR3 region is CASSRGDSGNTIYF. The DNA of the CDR3 is TGTGCCAGCAGTCGGGGGGACTCTGGAAACACCATATATTTT.

As DNA, the CDR3 is TGCGCCAGCAGCCAAAGAGAGGGGGATAACTATGGCTACACCTTC. Amino acid sequence: CASSQREGDNYGYTF. This rearrangement joins TRBV4-1 to TRBJ1-2; D may be TRBD1 (6 bases). The length of the CDR3 is 15 residues. The germline CDR1 and CDR2 sequences are MGHRA and YSYEKL. V lost 2 bases, J lost 1 base, and 11 bases lay in between.

The chain uses TRBV15 and TRBJ2-2; 8 positions agree with TRBD2. Losses at the gene ends were 3 bases for V and 2 bases for J; bases not matched to a gene: 11. The CDR3 covers 18 residues. Germline V CDR1 and CDR2: LNHNV, YYDKDF (reference sequence). In DNA, the CDR3 is TGTGCCACCAGCAGGCCCACGTGGCGGGGGGTTAACACCGGGGAGCTGTTTTTT. Amino acid sequence: CATSRPTWRGVNTGELFF.

The genes are TRBV19 and TRBJ2-1; a possible D gene is TRBD1 (5 bases). The CDR3 sequence is 16 residues long. The germline CDR1 and CDR2 sequences are LNHDA and SQIVND (reference sequence). Trimming cost V 6 bases and J 0 bases, with 15 bases left between them. CDR3 sequence (DNA): TGTGCCAGTAGACAAGGCAGGGCGAGCTCCTACAATGAGCAGTTCTTC. This codes for CASRQGRASSYNEQFF.

The J gene is TRBJ2-3, the V gene TRBV9; D is unresolved. Trimming took off 0 bases at V and 4 bases at J, with 3 bases between the two ends. The CDR3 is made up of 12 amino acids. The germline V gene encodes CDR1 SGDLS and CDR2 YYNGEE. In DNA, the CDR3 is TGTGCCAGCAGCGTAGTATCAGATACGCAGTATTTT. The encoded protein is CASSVVSDTQYF.

The chain employs TRBV19 and TRBJ2-1; TRBD2 agrees at 14 bases. After removal of 6 bases from V and 0 bases from J, the junction contained 7 bases not matched to a gene. Germline V gene data show CDR1 as LNHDA and CDR2 as SQIVND (reference sequence). The length of the CDR3 is 18 residues. For the CDR3, the DNA is TGTGCCAGTAGGGGGACTAGCGGGAGAATTAGCTCCTACAATGAGCAGTTCTTC. It codes for CASRGTSGRISSYNEQFF. The full variable domain, rest sourced from reference TRBV19 and TRBJ2-1, is DGGITQSPKYLFRKEGQNVTLSCEQNLNHDAMYWYRQDPGQGLRLIYYSQIVNDFQKGDIAEGYSVSREKKESFPLTVTSAQKNPTAFYLCASRGTSGRISSYNEQFFGPGTRLTVL.

This clone was detected a few times. The V gene is TRBV21-1, the J gene TRBJ1-4. TRBV21-1 is classified as a pseudogene. The CDR3 sequence is 18 residues long. The CDR3 DNA reads as TGTGCCAGCAGCAAAGCTTTTCGGGGGGAAAGGTCTAATGAAAAACTGTTTTTT. Protein sequence: CASSKAFRGERSNEKLFF.

This chain links TRBV2 with TRBJ2-5, with 7 bases aligning to TRBD1. The CDR3 is made up of 15 amino acids. V lost 8 bases and J lost 1; bases outside the gene matches: 10. Germline assignment: CDR1 SNHLY and CDR2 FYNNEI. CDR3 in amino acids: CASCRTRGTQETQYF. The DNA of the CDR3 is TGTGCCAGCTGCAGAACCAGGGGGACCCAAGAGACCCAGTACTTC.

This chain joins TRBV7-2 and TRBJ1-1; no clear D gene. Trimming took off 4 bases at V and 2 bases at J, with 11 bases between the two ends. The CDR3 totals 14 residues. CDR1 is SGHTA, CDR2 FQGNSA, per germline. Written as DNA, the CDR3 is TGTGCCAGCAGCTCTACTACACTTAACACTGAAGCTTTCTTT. Translation: CASSSTTLNTEAFF.

The V call is TRBV7-9, the J call TRBJ2-1; 7 bases are a match to TRBD1. After removal of 5 bases from V and 5 bases from J, the junction contained 3 bases not matched to a gene. The CDR3 length is 13 residues. Germline assignment: CDR1 SEHNR and CDR2 FQNEAQ (reference sequence). The CDR3 DNA is TGTGCCAGCAGCCAGGGACAGAACAATGAGCAGTTCTTC. This codes for CASSQGQNNEQFF.

This chain links TRBV27 with TRBJ1-2; possible D gene TRBD1, 6 bases. The germline V gene encodes CDR1 MNHEY and CDR2 SMNVEV (reference sequence). V lost 6 bases to trimming and J lost 0 bases, with 14 bases between them. The CDR3 is 15 amino acids. CDR3 nucleotides: TGTGCCAGCAGGTTTCAGGGGCTATCTAACTATGGCTACACCTTC. Protein product: CASRFQGLSNYGYTF.

This chain links TRBV6-5 with TRBJ1-2; 8 bases fit TRBD1. V lost 7 bases to trimming and J lost 8 bases; unmatched junction nucleotides: 6. This CDR3 is 12 amino acids long. CDR1 MNHEY and CDR2 SVGAGI come from the germline V gene. The CDR3 nucleotides are TGTGCCAGCACCGGACAGGGAAGGGGCTACACCTTC. It yields the protein CASTGQGRGYTF.